This TCR beta chain was recorded in a study of CD8+ T cells in alopecia areata. Whole-study results and caveats: Sequenced scalp T cells also include alphabeta T cells resident in normal skin. Normal scalp had lower clonality than lesional scalp, with alopecia totalis/universalis lesions showing this most strongly.

The CDR3 has 15 residues. In germline, CDR1 is KGHSH, CDR2 LQKENI. Trimming took 2 bases from V and 7 from J, leaving 15 bases between them. In each case, RNA was isolated and then reverse transcribed into cDNA as the sequencing template. Measured with immunoSEQ multiplex PCR; TCRdb has only the in-frame clones, and not every one. Of about 110,000 clones listed, almost 60% were seen once; the top ten hold 20% to 25%. Investigators sorted PBMCs to obtain both CD4+ and CD8+ T cells. With respect to this clone: Its antigen remains unknown.

Sequenced sample: CD8+ T cells sorted from blood. The clonotype originates from a human donor in good health. The J gene is TRBJ1-5, the V gene TRBV18; tentative D call: TRBD1 (6 bases). In nucleotides, the CDR3 is TGTGCCAGCTCACCATACAGGGTCACGGGGCAGCCCCAGCATTTT. Amino acids: CASSPYRVTGQPQHF.